The rows below give T cell receptor beta chains drawn from one sample of a study of T cells after somatic rescue of genetic block. This table comes from immunoSEQ multiplex PCR, and its TCRdb copy is limited to in-frame clones, with some not included. The repertoire holds some 90,000 clones, more than 80% seen once, with roughly 1.7% in the top ten. Sequencing was carried out using peripheral blood mononuclear cells (PBMCs). The receptors shown here come from a woman aged 18-30 years. Both conserved end residues are trimmed from each CDR3. The size of a clone is reported for some rows only, either as once, few or many, or as a class for expanded clones.

>NA|9|TRBV29-1|TRBJ1-2
SVGGLGGYT
>NA|13|TRBV7-9|TRBJ1-3
ASSLGDRSGNTIY
>NA|9|TRBV7-9|TRBJ2-7
ASSPYLEQY
>few|12|TRBV2|TRBJ1-2
ASTRDRVPSGYT
>NA|13|TRBV11-2|TRBJ2-5
ASSSSLDRGETQY
>NA|14|TRBV4-3|TRBJ1-4
ASSQAPGVRNEKLF
>NA|13|TRBV5-4|TRBJ2-7
ASSLLAGGPGEQY
>NA|11|TRBV2|TRBJ1-1
ASRRDSPSEAF
>NA|11|TRBV2|TRBJ1-3
ASTVPSGNTIY
>NA|11|TRBV29-1|TRBJ2-7
SVRTGRAYEQY
>NA|18|TRBV27|TRBJ1-2
ASGYRGRGSGTRSGYGYT
>few|12|TRBV9|TRBJ2-3
ASSAGTRSDTQY
>NA|14|TRBV5-1|TRBJ1-1
ASCETEQSQNTEAF
>NA|13|TRBV15|TRBJ1-1
ATSRDLGIGTEAF
>NA|13|TRBV30|TRBJ2-7
AWTRDRGLRYEQY
>NA|8|TRBV9|TRBJ2-7
ASGDYEQY
>few|14|TRBV18|TRBJ2-2
ASHALAGPNTGELF
>once|13|TRBV7-9|TRBJ2-7
ASSLEARNSYEQY
>NA|12|TRBV7-6|TRBJ1-1
ASSLASPGGEAF
>once|11|TRBV27|TRBJ2-7
ASSLLASYEQY
>NA|13|TRBV5-4|TRBJ2-7
ASSPQGVAVYEQY
>NA|12|TRBV7-9|TRBJ1-5
ASSGQYSNQPQH
>NA|15|TRBV9|TRBJ2-1
ASSVGLAEIPYNEQF
>once|11|TRBV11-2|TRBJ1-2
ASSQQGAGGYT
>NA|12|TRBV5-4|TRBJ2-7
ASSTGGVGGEQY
>NA|10|TRBV29-1|TRBJ1-1
SVVSGYTEAF
>NA|17|TRBV11-3|TRBJ2-2
ASTHGLAGVIWGSGELF
>NA|15|TRBV27|TRBJ2-7
ASSLLGGRALSYEQY
>NA|10|TRBV28|TRBJ2-7
ASSLWGYEQY
>once|11|TRBV6-1|TRBJ2-7
ASSRDRAYEQY
>NA|12|TRBV7-9|TRBJ2-1
ASSRTQVGDEQF
>NA|10|TRBV7-8|TRBJ2-2
ASSSFIGELF
>NA|13|TRBV5-1|TRBJ2-4
ASSLGNPRENIQY
>NA|11|TRBV6-6|TRBJ1-4
AVDSGAHEKLF
>NA|11|TRBV25-1|TRBJ2-6
ASGGLGANVLT
>medium-sized|14|TRBV18|TRBJ2-5
ASSPPDTGGRETQY
>NA|13|TRBV15|TRBJ1-2
ATSRMTGLLSGYT
>once|9|TRBV20-1|TRBJ2-5
SATGEETQY
>NA|12|TRBV7-6|TRBJ2-7
ASSLADGPYEQY
>NA|10|TRBV28|TRBJ1-2
ASTMLVGSYT
>NA|12|TRBV29-1|TRBJ1-1
SGRGTAGNTEAF
>NA|10|TRBV19|TRBJ2-1
ASVDIYNEQF
>NA|14|TRBV7-9|TRBJ1-1
ASSHAPHRVDTEAF
>few|12|TRBV7-9|TRBJ1-1
ASSLEGTNTEAF
>NA|12|TRBV7-9|TRBJ2-7
ASSTPGGGYEQY
>NA|14|TRBV4-3|TRBJ2-7
ASSRSGGGSSYEQY
>NA|10|TRBV6-1|TRBJ1-1
ASSTGGTEAF
>NA|12|TRBV29-1|TRBJ2-3
SVEGGTVADTQY
>few|14|TRBV30|TRBJ1-4
ACPDRQGGDNEKLF
>NA|15|TRBV5-5|TRBJ2-2
ASTKFDRGRNTGELF
>NA|13|TRBV7-2|TRBJ2-2
ASSSGPSNTGELF
>NA|14|TRBV9|TRBJ2-2
ASSGGLAGYTGELF
>few|11|TRBV5-4|TRBJ2-3
ASSYEPTDTQY
>once|13|TRBV19|TRBJ2-6
ASSILFLGANVLT
>NA|12|TRBV5-4|TRBJ1-2
ASSSIGGFYGYT
>NA|14|TRBV30|TRBJ2-3
AWSPTRAEGTDTQY
>once|14|TRBV9|TRBJ2-3
ASSTHGLAGGDTQY
>NA|14|TRBV27|TRBJ1-2
ASSRGGGKNNYGYT